This TCR beta chain was identified in a study of OX40 agonist ivuxolimab in advanced cancers. The CDR3 runs 15 residues. In germline, CDR1 is ENHRY, CDR2 SYGVKD. V was clipped by 2 bases and J by 6 bases, with 14 bases between them. Assay used: immunoSEQ multiplex PCR; TCRdb lists only in-frame clones, some missing. The sample shows about 52,000 clones, about 86% of them seen only once. The sequence was obtained from an adult with an advanced solid tumor such as melanoma, head and neck, liver or kidney cancer. The V call is TRBV10-3, the J call TRBJ2-1, with unresolved D. Material: CD4+ or CD8+ T cells sorted from blood, obtained in a trial of the OX40 agonist ivuxolimab. CDR3 sequence (DNA): TGTGCCATCAGTGAGACCAACCCGATGGCCAATGAGCAGTTCTTC. This encodes CAISETNPMANEQFF.